This paragraph reports one T cell receptor beta chain. As yet, its antigen is unknown. Trimming took off 5 bases at V and 5 bases at J, with 12 bases between the two ends. This CDR3 region has 13 residues. Germline loops: CDR1 SGHVS, CDR2 FNYEAQ. This specimen belongs to a study of vaccination and CD4 T cells after COVID-19. The overall study: Median time from COVID diagnosis to post-COVID sampling was more than 95 days (35 to 161). Typically, post-vaccine samples were obtained a median about 79 days after dose two, within a range of 14 to 241. The control cultures got either a CEFX pool, an HIV-1 Nef pool, or no peptide at all.

Specified treatment: approximately 11-day PBMC culture with coronavirus spike peptide pools or control peptides (ViraFEST assay). With the Oncomine TCR Beta short-read assay, DNA from cultured CD4+ T cells was sequenced. DNA came from CD4+ T cells after culture. In TCRdb, the PCR reads were re-called with MiXCR into one record per CDR3 protein. The sample carries more than 12,000 distinct CDR3 sequences, 65% to 85% recorded once. Sample: CD4+ T cells from blood, cultured in vitro, taken after SARS-CoV-2 vaccination. The receptor was derived from a human donor who received a COVID-19 vaccine. The chain employs TRBV7-6 and TRBJ2-5; D unclear. The CDR3 region is CASSRNNLETQYF. The CDR3, as DNA: TGTGCCAGCAGCCGAAATAATTTGGAGACCCAGTACTTC.